Presented here are 8 T cell receptor beta chains from one specimen sequenced in a study of control samples from healthy donors and cancer patients. Measured with immunoSEQ multiplex PCR; TCRdb has only the in-frame clones, and not every one. The sample yields some 120,000 clones, 90% seen once. The sample comprised blood. The receptors stem from a young man in good health.

A single count supports this clone. The CDR3, as DNA: TGTGCCAGGACGACTAGCGGGCGCCTACCCCAACCTTACGAGCAGTACGTC. Its translation: CARTTSGRLPQPYEQYV. The J gene is TRBJ2-7, the V gene TRBV19, with TRBD2 identical over 10 bases. Trimming cost V 9 bases and J 4 bases; bases outside gene matches: 18. Germline assignment: CDR1 LNHDA and CDR2 SQIVND (reference sequence). This CDR3 comprises 17 residues.

The chain combines TRBV7-2 with TRBJ2-1; D is perhaps TRBD1 (5 bases). The CDR3 covers 12 residues. In germline, CDR1 is SGHTA, CDR2 FQGNSA. With 5 bases removed from V and 5 bases from J, the gap between germline ends came to 7 bases. CDR3 protein: CASSPRDNEQFF. CDR3 coding DNA: TGTGCCAGCAGCCCCAGGGACAATGAGCAGTTCTTC.

This sequence joins TRBV6-1 and TRBJ2-1; 9 bases are shared with TRBD2. This CDR3 spans 17 amino acids. V was pared by 4 bases and J by 7 bases, with 14 bases of the junction left unmatched. Looked up from germline, CDR1 is MNHNS and CDR2 is SASEGT. This CDR3 is CASSGFSGSSFRNEQFF. The CDR3 DNA is TGTGCCAGCAGTGGTTTTAGCGGGAGTTCCTTTAGGAATGAGCAGTTCTTC.

This clone was seen a few times. The sample contains more than one DNA sequence encoding this CDR3. This chain links TRBV12-3 or TRBV12-4 with TRBJ2-7; D is undetermined. There are 12 residues in the CDR3. Trimming shortened V by 3 bases and J by 4 bases, and 7 bases separated the two germline ends. The CDR3 DNA sequence: TGTGCCAGCAGTTTGCACGGGTACGAGCAGTACGTC. Its protein is CASSLHGYEQYV.

This sequence joins TRBV24-1 and TRBJ2-1; D unresolved. V shed 5 bases and J shed 2 bases, with 6 bases lying between them. The germline CDR1 and CDR2 sequences are KGHDR and SFDVKD. The CDR3 extends over 13 amino acids. The CDR3 protein is CATSALPYNEQFF. Here the CDR3 DNA reads TGTGCCACCAGTGCCCTACCCTACAATGAGCAGTTCTTC.

The V gene is TRBV28, the J gene TRBJ2-7; 10 positions match TRBD1. Germline V gene lookup returns CDR1 MDHEN and CDR2 SYDVKM. This CDR3 has 14 amino acids. J gave up 5 bases and V 3 bases, and 4 bases lay outside the gene matches. The DNA for the CDR3 is TGTGCCAGCAGTTTGGGGACAGGGGAACACGAGCAGTACTTC. It yields the protein CASSLGTGEHEQYF. Based on the CDR3 plus reference TRBV28 and TRBJ2-7, the full variable domain is DVKVTQSSRYLVKRTGEKVFLECVQDMDHENMFWYRQDPGLGLRLIYFSYDVKMKEKGDIPEGYSVSREKKERFSLILESASTNQTSMYLCASSLGTGEHEQYFGPGTRLTVT.

The gene calls are TRBV15 and TRBJ1-3; D might be TRBD1 (5 bases). Germline V gene sequence: CDR1 LNHNV, CDR2 YYDKDF (reference sequence). The CDR3 runs 17 residues. Trimming removed 5 bases at V and 4 bases at J, with 21 bases between. Here the CDR3 DNA reads TGTGCCACCAGCCCGCGTGACAGCTCCTGGAGAGGAAACACCATATATTTT. Its translation is CATSPRDSSWRGNTIYF.

This clone has just a few counts. The genes are TRBV11-2 and TRBJ2-7, with 9 bases fitting TRBD1. The V and J ends lost 5 bases and 4 bases, in that order; junction bases with no gene match: 12. The CDR3 consists of 16 residues. CDR1 is SGHAT and CDR2 is FQNNGV in the germline V gene. The CDR3, as DNA: TGTGCCAGCAGCACAGACAGGGGGGCTTTGGGGTACGAGCAGTACTTC. This sequence encodes CASSTDRGALGYEQYF.